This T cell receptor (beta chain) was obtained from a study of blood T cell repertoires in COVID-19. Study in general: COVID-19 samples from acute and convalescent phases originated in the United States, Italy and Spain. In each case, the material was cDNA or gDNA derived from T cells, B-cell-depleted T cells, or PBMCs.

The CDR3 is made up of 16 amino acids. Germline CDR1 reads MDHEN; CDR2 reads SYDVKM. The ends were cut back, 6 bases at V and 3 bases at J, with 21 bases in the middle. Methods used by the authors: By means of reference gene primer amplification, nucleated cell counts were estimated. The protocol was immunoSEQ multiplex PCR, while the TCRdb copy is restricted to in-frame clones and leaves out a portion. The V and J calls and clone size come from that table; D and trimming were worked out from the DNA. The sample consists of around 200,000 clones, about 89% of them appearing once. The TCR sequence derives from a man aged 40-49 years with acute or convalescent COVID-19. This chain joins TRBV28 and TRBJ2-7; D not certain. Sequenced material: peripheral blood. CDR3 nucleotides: TGTGCCAGCAGCTCCCCCGCGGTAGCCAAAAACTACGAGCAGTACTTC. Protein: CASSSPAVAKNYEQYF. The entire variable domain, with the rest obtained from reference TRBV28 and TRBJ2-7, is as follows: DVKVTQSSRYLVKRTGEKVFLECVQDMDHENMFWYRQDPGLGLRLIYFSYDVKMKEKGDIPEGYSVSREKKERFSLILESASTNQTSMYLCASSSPAVAKNYEQYFGPGTRLTVT.